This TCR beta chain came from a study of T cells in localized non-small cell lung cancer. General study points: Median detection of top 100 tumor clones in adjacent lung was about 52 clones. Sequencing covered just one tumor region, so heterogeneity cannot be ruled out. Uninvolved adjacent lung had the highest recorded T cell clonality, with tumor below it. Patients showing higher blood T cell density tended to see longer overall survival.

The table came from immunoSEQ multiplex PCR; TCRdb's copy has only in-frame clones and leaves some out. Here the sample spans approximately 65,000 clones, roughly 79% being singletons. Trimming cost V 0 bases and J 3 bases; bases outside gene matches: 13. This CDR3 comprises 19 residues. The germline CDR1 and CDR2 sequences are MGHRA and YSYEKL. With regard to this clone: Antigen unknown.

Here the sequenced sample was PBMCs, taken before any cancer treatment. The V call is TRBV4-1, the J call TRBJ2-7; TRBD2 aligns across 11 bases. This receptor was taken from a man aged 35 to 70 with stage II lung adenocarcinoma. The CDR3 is CASSQEGQTSGAFLYEQYF. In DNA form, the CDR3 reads TGCGCCAGCAGCCAAGAAGGCCAGACTAGCGGGGCCTTCCTCTACGAGCAGTACTTC.